This T cell receptor (beta chain) is from a study of T cell repertoires in cytomegalovirus infection. Study-wide context: HLA-B-restricted CMV epitopes that are well studied were used alongside recently identified HLA-C-restricted ones. Matching HLA type, along with CMV infection, was indicated by public TCR beta signatures.

TCRdb used MiXCR to reprocess the reads, holding one entry per CDR3 protein. The repertoire holds some 120,000 distinct CDR3 sequences, with 32% as singletons. A word on this clonotype: Its antigen is unknown.

The material was CD8+ T cells from cultured PBMCs, obtained from culture after CMV antigen stimulation. The source of this sequence is a human donor in good health (CMV status not recorded). Some clones in this sample may be carry-over from other donors' samples.

The CDR3 here is CSVELVSAGDSYEQYF. DNA of the CDR3: TGCAGCGTTGAATTGGTTTCGGCAGGGGACTCCTACGAGCAGTACTTC. This chain links TRBV29-1 with TRBJ2-7; D perhaps matches TRBD1 (6 bases). The CDR3 extends over 16 amino acids. The V end lost 2 bases, the J end lost 0 bases, and 17 bases lay between the germline ends. Germline V gene lookup returns CDR1 SQVTM and CDR2 ANQGSEA.